This T cell receptor beta chain is drawn from a study of somatic mutations in cytotoxic T cells in rheumatoid arthritis. Findings and limits, study-wide: Antigenic targets recognized by the expanded CD8+ clones remained undetermined.

A remark on this clone: Its target is not known.

This CDR3 comprises 16 residues. V lost 1 base and J lost 0, with 10 bases in between. Germline CDR1 is SNHLY and CDR2 is FYNNEI. Purity of the CD4+ and CD8+ cells, isolated by positive magnetic bead selection, was checked by flow cytometry. Repertoires were generated with immunoSEQ multiplex PCR, while TCRdb's copy carries only in-frame clones and drops some. The table has 35,000 to 45,000 clones, approximately 80% seen once. This TCR derives from a man aged 35-49 years in good health. The sample consisted of CD8+ T cells sorted from blood. The V gene is TRBV2, the J gene TRBJ1-5; D is perhaps TRBD1 (5 bases). The CDR3 DNA follows: TGTGCCAGCAGTGAAGGGACATCGGTTAGCAATCAGCCCCAGCATTTT. It translates to CASSEGTSVSNQPQHF. Together with reference TRBV2 and TRBJ1-5, the CDR3 gives the full variable domain: EPEVTQTPSHQVTQMGQEVILRCVPISNHLYFYWYRQILGQKVEFLVSFYNNEISEKSEIFDDQFSVERPDGSNFTLKIRSTKLEDSAMYFCASSEGTSVSNQPQHFGDGTRLSIL.